Presented here are 13 T cell receptor beta chains from one specimen sequenced in a study of blood T cell repertoires in COVID-19. Profiling relied on immunoSEQ multiplex PCR, and the TCRdb table lists in-frame clones only, not all of them. The sample holds fewer than 250,000 clones, 84% seen once. Sequencing used peripheral blood. The source is a woman aged 70-85 years with active or convalescent COVID-19.

V is TRBV5-6 and J is TRBJ2-7; D gene ambiguous. Germline-derived CDR1 and CDR2 are SGHDT and YYEEEE. V was pared by 2 bases and J by 3 bases, with 15 bases between. The CDR3 runs to 15 residues. The CDR3 nucleotides are TGTGCCAGCAGCTTAACTGATGCGGCGAACTACGAGCAGTACTTC. Its protein product is CASSLTDAANYEQYF.

The chain couples TRBV7-9 to TRBJ1-5, with D possibly being TRBD1 (6 bases). Trimming removed 6 bases at V and 1 base at J, with 10 bases between. This CDR3 has 14 amino acids. CDR1 SEHNR and CDR2 FQNEAQ come from the germline V gene (reference sequence). Written as DNA, the CDR3 is TGTGCCAGCAGTACCAGGGGAAGCAATCAGCCCCAGCATTTT. Translation gives CASSTRGSNQPQHF.

J is TRBJ2-5 and V is TRBV5-4; D possibly corresponds to TRBD1 (6 bases). V dropped 0 bases and J dropped 4 bases, with 13 bases sitting between them. Germline CDR1 is SGHNT and CDR2 is YYREEE (reference sequence). CDR3 length: 15 amino acids. CDR3 loop: CASSLAGTIRETQYF. The CDR3 coding sequence is TGTGCCAGCAGCTTGGCCGGGACAATAAGAGAGACCCAGTACTTC.

The sample holds a few counts of this clone. This chain joins TRBV24-1 and TRBJ1-2; D is ambiguous. In germline, CDR1 is KGHDR, CDR2 SFDVKD. V dropped 4 bases and J dropped 2 bases, with 13 bases sitting between them. This CDR3 comprises 15 residues. In DNA form, the CDR3 reads TGTGCCACCAGTGACCTTTCTAGAGGGAACTATGGCTACACCTTC. It yields the protein CATSDLSRGNYGYTF.

The chain links TRBV10-2 to TRBJ2-4, with 7 positions matching TRBD2. Unmatched junction bases numbered 11, after V lost 4 bases and J lost 8 bases. The CDR3 extends over 15 amino acids. CDR1 is WSHSY, CDR2 SAAADI, per germline. CDR3 bases: TGCGCCAGCAGTGGGACGGCGGGGGTAGGGTACATTCAGTACTTC. Its protein is CASSGTAGVGYIQYF.

The rearrangement uses TRBV30 and TRBJ2-3; 8 positions match TRBD2. V lost 5 bases and J lost 5; bases outside the gene matches: 6. The CDR3 sequence is 13 residues long. In germline, CDR1 is GTSNPN, CDR2 SVGIG (reference sequence). The CDR3 DNA reads as TGTGCCTGGGGAACTAGCGGCCGAGATACGCAGTATTTT. Protein product: CAWGTSGRDTQYF.

The chain combines TRBV6-1 with TRBJ1-5; no clear D. The CDR3 covers 14 residues. V dropped 3 bases and J dropped 3 bases, with 9 bases sitting between them. Germline CDR1 and CDR2: MNHNS and SASEGT. The CDR3 loop is CASSEASANQPQHF. The CDR3 nucleotides read TGTGCCAGCAGTGAGGCATCCGCCAATCAGCCCCAGCATTTT.

This clone occurred a few times. CDR3 nucleotide sequence: TGCAGTGCTAGTGTGAGGGAACCCTACGAGCAGTACTTC. Translating it yields CSASVREPYEQYF. V and J are TRBV20-1 and TRBJ2-7; perhaps TRBD2 as D (5 bases). The V gene's germline CDR1 is DFQATT and CDR2 SNEGSKA (reference sequence). CDR3 length: 13 residues. V lost 3 bases and J lost 2, with 11 bases in between.

The rearrangement joins TRBV21-1 to TRBJ2-7; the table's D gene call, TRBD2, was not cross checked with the DNA. TRBV21-1 is given as a pseudogene. This CDR3 is 17 amino acids long. The CDR3 sequence: CASSKEQGGSGPYEQYF. The CDR3 bases are TGTGCCAGCAGCAAAGAACAAGGAGGATCAGGACCCTACGAGCAGTACTTC.

The chain recombines TRBV5-6 with TRBJ1-3, with 7 bases matching TRBD1. CDR3 length equals 13 residues. Per the germline V gene, CDR1 is SGHDT and CDR2 is YYEEEE. V lost 4 bases, J lost 4 bases, and 2 bases stayed unmatched. In DNA form, the CDR3 reads TGTGCCAGCAGCAAACAGGGGGGAAACACCATATATTTT. Translating gives CASSKQGGNTIYF.

CDR3 amino acids: CASSAWEVPTYEQYF. As DNA, the CDR3 is TGTGCCAGCAGTGCGTGGGAGGTTCCCACCTACGAGCAGTACTTC. The gene calls are TRBV2 and TRBJ2-7; possible D gene TRBD2, 6 bases. CDR3 size: 15 residues. With 4 bases removed from V and 2 bases from J, the gap between germline ends came to 15 bases. Germline assignment: CDR1 SNHLY and CDR2 FYNNEI.

J is TRBJ2-7 and V is TRBV9, with a possible D match to TRBD2 (6 bases). Germline values: CDR1 SGDLS, CDR2 YYNGEE. V lost 4 bases, J lost 2 bases, and 25 bases lay in between. This CDR3 has 18 amino acids. The CDR3 DNA sequence: TGTGCCAGCAGCCCGACAGCCCTCACGGGACTTAACACCTACGAGCAGTACTTC. Protein: CASSPTALTGLNTYEQYF.

The CDR3 spells CASSPGLAGWAETQYF. In DNA, the CDR3 is TGTGCCAGCAGTCCAGGACTAGCGGGGTGGGCAGAGACCCAGTACTTC. The chain uses TRBV28 and TRBJ2-5; TRBD2 aligns across 12 bases. Germline V lookup: CDR1 MDHEN, CDR2 SYDVKM. V gave up 5 bases and J gave up 4 bases; unmatched junction bases: 8. The CDR3 is made up of 16 amino acids.